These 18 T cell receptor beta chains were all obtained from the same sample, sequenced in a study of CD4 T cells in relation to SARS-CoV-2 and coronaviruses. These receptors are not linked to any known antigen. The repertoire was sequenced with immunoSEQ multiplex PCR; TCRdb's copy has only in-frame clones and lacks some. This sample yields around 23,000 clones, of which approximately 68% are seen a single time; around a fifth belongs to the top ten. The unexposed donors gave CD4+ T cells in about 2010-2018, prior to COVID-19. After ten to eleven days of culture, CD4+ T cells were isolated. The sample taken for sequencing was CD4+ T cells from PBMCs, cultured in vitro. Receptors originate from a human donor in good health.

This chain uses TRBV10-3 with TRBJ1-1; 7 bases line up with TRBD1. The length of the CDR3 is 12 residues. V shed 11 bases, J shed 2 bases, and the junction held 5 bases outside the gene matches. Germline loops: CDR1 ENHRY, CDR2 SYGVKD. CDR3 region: CAVGQDNTEAFF. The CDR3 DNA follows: TGTGCCGTTGGACAGGACAACACTGAAGCTTTCTTT.

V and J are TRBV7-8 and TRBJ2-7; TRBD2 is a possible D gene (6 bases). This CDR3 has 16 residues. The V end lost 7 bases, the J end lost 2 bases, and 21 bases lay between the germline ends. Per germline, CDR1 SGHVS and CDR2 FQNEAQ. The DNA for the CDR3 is TGTGCCAGCACCCAAGTGAGTGGGGGGAATACCTACGAGCAGTACTTC. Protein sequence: CASTQVSGGNTYEQYF.

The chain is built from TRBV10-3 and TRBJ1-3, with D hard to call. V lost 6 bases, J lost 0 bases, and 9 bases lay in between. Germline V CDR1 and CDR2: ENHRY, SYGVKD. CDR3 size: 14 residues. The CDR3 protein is CAIRTDFSGNTIYF. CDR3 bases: TGTGCCATCAGGACGGATTTCTCTGGAAACACCATATATTTT.

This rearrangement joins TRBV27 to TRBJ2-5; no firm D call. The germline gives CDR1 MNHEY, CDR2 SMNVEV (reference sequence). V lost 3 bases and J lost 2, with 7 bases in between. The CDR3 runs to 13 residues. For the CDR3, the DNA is TGTGCCAGCAGTTTTAACAGACAAGAGACCCAGTACTTC. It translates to CASSFNRQETQYF.

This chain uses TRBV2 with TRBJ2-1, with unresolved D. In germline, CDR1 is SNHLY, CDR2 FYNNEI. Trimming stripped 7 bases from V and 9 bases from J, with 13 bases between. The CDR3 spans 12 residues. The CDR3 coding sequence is TGTGCCAGCACCCCCGCTTTGGGTGAGCAGTTCTTC. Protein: CASTPALGEQFF.

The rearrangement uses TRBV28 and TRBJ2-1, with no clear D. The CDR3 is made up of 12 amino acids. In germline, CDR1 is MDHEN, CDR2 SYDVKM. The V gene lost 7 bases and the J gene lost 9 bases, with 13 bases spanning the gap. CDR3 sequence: CASNHAFSEQFF. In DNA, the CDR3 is TGTGCCAGCAACCATGCGTTCAGTGAGCAGTTCTTC. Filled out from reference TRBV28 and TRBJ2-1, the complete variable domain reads DVKVTQSSRYLVKRTGEKVFLECVQDMDHENMFWYRQDPGLGLRLIYFSYDVKMKEKGDIPEGYSVSREKKERFSLILESASTNQTSMYLCASNHAFSEQFFGPGTRLTVL.

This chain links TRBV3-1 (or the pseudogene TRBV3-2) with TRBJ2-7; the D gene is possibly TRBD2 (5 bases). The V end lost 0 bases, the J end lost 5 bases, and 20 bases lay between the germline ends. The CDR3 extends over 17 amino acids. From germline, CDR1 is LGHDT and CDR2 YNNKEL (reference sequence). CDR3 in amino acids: CASSQEGPGILTNEQYF. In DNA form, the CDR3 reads TGTGCCAGCAGCCAAGAGGGCCCGGGAATCCTCACCAACGAGCAGTACTTC.

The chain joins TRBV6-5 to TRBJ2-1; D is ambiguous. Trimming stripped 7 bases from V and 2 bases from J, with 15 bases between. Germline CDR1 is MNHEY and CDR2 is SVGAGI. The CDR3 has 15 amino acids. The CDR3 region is CASMVFPTTYNEQFF. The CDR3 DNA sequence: TGTGCCAGCATGGTCTTCCCTACCACCTACAATGAGCAGTTCTTC.

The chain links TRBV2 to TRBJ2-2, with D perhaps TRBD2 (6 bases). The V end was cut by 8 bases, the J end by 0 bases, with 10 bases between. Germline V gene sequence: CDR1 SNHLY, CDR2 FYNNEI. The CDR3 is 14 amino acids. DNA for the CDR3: TGTGCCAGCTTGGGGACTTCGAACACCGGGGAGCTGTTTTTT. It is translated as CASLGTSNTGELFF.

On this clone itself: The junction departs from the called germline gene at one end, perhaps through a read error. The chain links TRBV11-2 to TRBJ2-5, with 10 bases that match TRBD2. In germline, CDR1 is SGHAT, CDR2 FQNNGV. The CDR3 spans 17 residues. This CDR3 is CASSLDQTSGLQETQYF. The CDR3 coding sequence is TGTGCTAGCAGCTTAGACCAGACTAGCGGGCTTCAAGAGACCCAGTACTTC.

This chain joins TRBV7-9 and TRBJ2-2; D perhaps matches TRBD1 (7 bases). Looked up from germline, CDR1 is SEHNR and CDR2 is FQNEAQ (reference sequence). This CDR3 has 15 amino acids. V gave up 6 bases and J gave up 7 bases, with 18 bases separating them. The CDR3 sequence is CASRWRRGRGGELFF. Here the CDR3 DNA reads TGTGCCAGCAGATGGAGGAGGGGGCGCGGCGGGGAGCTGTTTTTT.

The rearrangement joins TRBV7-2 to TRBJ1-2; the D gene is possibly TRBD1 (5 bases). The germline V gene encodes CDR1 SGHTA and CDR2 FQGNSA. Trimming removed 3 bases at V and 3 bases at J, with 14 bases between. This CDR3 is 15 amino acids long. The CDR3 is CASSFSDSRHYGYTF. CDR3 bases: TGTGCCAGCAGCTTTTCCGACAGCCGGCACTATGGCTACACCTTC.

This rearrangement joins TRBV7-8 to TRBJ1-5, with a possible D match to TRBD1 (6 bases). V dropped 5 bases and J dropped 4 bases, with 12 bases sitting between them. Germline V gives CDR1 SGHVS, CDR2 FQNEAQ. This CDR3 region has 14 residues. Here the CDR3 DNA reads TGTGCCAGCAGCCCCGGGACAATAAATCAGCCCCAGCATTTT. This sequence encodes CASSPGTINQPQHF.

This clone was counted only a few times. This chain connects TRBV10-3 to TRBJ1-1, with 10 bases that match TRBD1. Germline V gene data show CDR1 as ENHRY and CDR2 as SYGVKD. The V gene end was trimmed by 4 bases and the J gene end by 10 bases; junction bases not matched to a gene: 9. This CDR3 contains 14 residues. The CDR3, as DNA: TGTGCCATCAGTGGAGGACAGGGGGACGAAGTAGCTTTCTTT. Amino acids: CAISGGQGDEVAFF.

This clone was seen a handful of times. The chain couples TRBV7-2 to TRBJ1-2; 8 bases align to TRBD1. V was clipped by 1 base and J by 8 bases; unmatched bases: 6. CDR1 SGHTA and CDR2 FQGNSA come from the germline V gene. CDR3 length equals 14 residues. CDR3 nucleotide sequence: TGTGCCAGCAGCTTAGTTGGGACAGGCGGGGGCTACACCTTC. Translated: CASSLVGTGGGYTF.

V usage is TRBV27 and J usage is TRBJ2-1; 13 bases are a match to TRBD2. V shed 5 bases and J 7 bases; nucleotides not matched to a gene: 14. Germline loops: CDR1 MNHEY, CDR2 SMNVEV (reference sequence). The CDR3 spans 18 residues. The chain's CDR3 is CASSTFTSGRAVSNEQFF. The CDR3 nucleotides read TGTGCCAGCAGTACCTTTACTAGCGGGAGGGCCGTTTCAAATGAGCAGTTCTTC.

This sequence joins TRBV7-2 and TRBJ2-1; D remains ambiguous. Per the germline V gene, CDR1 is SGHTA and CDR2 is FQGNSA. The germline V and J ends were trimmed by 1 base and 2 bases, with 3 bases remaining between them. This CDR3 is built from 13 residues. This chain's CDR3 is CASSLVPYNEQFF. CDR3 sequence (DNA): TGTGCCAGCAGCTTAGTACCCTACAATGAGCAGTTCTTC.

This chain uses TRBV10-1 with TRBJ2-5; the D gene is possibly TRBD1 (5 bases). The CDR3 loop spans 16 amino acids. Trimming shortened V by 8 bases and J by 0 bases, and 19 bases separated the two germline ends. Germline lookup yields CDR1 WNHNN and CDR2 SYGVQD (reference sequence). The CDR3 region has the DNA TGCGCCAGCCCCGACTTAAGACAGCAGTACCAAGAGACCCAGTACTTC. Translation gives CASPDLRQQYQETQYF.